Listed here are 22 T cell receptor beta chains from one sample, sequenced in a study of blood T cell repertoires in COVID-19. Data came from immunoSEQ multiplex PCR; TCRdb stores just in-frame clones and leaves some out. Of a few hundred thousand clones in the sample, roughly 88% were seen once. Specimen: PBMCs or T cells enriched from blood (not recorded which). Receptor source: a middle-aged woman who had been exposed to COVID-19.

The rearrangement joins TRBV30 to TRBJ1-3; 9 nucleotides align to TRBD1. With 2 bases clipped from V and 3 bases from J, the junction kept 5 bases outside the gene matches. This CDR3 spans 15 amino acids. The V gene's germline CDR1 is GTSNPN and CDR2 SVGIG (reference sequence). The CDR3 loop reads CAWSTGQGFGNTIYF. In DNA form, the CDR3 reads TGTGCCTGGAGTACGGGACAGGGTTTTGGAAACACCATATATTTT.

This chain links TRBV24-1 with TRBJ1-2, with D possibly matching TRBD1 (6 bases). The germline V gene has CDR1 KGHDR and CDR2 SFDVKD. With 10 bases removed from V and 4 bases from J, the gap between germline ends came to 15 bases. The CDR3 is made up of 13 amino acids. In nucleotides, the CDR3 is TGTGCCACATCCAGGGGTAATTCCTATGGCTACACCTTC. This translates into CATSRGNSYGYTF.

CDR3 loop: CASRIQGEETQYF. In DNA form, the CDR3 reads TGTGCCAGCAGAATACAGGGAGAGGAGACCCAGTACTTC. The chain carries TRBV11-2 and TRBJ2-5; tentatively, D is TRBD1 (6 bases). The germline CDR1 and CDR2 sequences are SGHAT and FQNNGV. The CDR3 is made up of 13 amino acids. V dropped 6 bases and J dropped 5 bases, with 13 bases sitting between them. The variable domain in full, with the rest retrieved from reference TRBV11-2 and TRBJ2-5, is EAGVAQSPRYKIIEKRQSVAFWCNPISGHATLYWYQQILGQGPKLLIQFQNNGVVDDSQLPKDRFSAERLKGVDSTLKIQPAKLEDSAVYLCASRIQGEETQYFGPGTRLLVL.

The gene calls are TRBV9 and TRBJ2-5; 8 positions agree with TRBD2. CDR1 is SGDLS, CDR2 YYNGEE, per germline. J gave up 5 bases and V 2 bases, and 8 bases lay outside the gene matches. The CDR3 covers 15 residues. CDR3 in amino acids: CASSVTAGAHETQYF. The CDR3 nucleotides read TGTGCCAGCAGCGTGACAGCGGGGGCCCACGAGACCCAGTACTTC.

The chain carries TRBV27 and TRBJ1-1; 9 nucleotides agree with TRBD1. Germline V gene lookup returns CDR1 MNHEY and CDR2 SMNVEV (reference sequence). The CDR3 consists of 17 residues. The ends lost 0 bases at V and 4 bases at J; junction bases unmatched: 9. CDR3 nucleotide sequence: TGTGCCAGCAGTTTATCGAGTAGACGACAGGGGGTCACTGAAGCTTTCTTT. Protein product: CASSLSSRRQGVTEAFF.

The gene calls are TRBV28 and TRBJ1-1; TRBD1 matches at 7 bases. Germline-derived CDR1 and CDR2 are MDHEN and SYDVKM. This CDR3 is 15 amino acids long. Unmatched junction bases numbered 3, after V lost 1 base and J lost 1 base. The CDR3, as DNA: TGTGCCAGCAGTTTATTCGAGGGGGCGAACACTGAAGCTTTCTTT. Protein sequence: CASSLFEGANTEAFF.

The V and J genes are TRBV7-3 and TRBJ2-3; possibly TRBD1 for D (5 bases). Germline assignment: CDR1 SGHTA and CDR2 FQGTGA. This CDR3 is 13 amino acids long. Trimming stripped 4 bases from V and 3 bases from J, with 8 bases between. The CDR3 sequence is CASSSDTTDTQYF. CDR3 in DNA: TGTGCCAGCAGCTCGGACACGACAGATACGCAGTATTTT.

The chain joins TRBV30 to TRBJ1-5, with 8 positions matching TRBD1. V trimming: 5 bases; J trimming: 6 bases; junction bases outside the gene matches: 9. The length of the CDR3 is 14 residues. Germline V gene data show CDR1 as GTSNPN and CDR2 as SVGIG (reference sequence). The DNA of the CDR3 is TGTGCCTGGTCCCGGACAGGGCTCCCTCAGCCCCAGCATTTT. This codes for CAWSRTGLPQPQHF.

This chain uses TRBV13 with TRBJ2-5, with D possibly TRBD2 on 6 matching bases. Germline-derived CDR1 and CDR2 are PRHDT and FYEKMQ (reference sequence). The CDR3 has 15 residues. Trimming took 4 bases from V and 5 from J, leaving 17 bases between them. The CDR3 protein is CASSSSEEGRETQYF. CDR3 coding DNA: TGTGCCAGCAGCTCGTCGGAGGAGGGTCGGGAGACCCAGTACTTC.

The chain is built from TRBV14 and TRBJ2-5; D might be TRBD2 (5 bases). The germline V gene has CDR1 SGHDN and CDR2 FVKESK. V was clipped by 0 bases and J by 3 bases, with 8 bases between them. The length of the CDR3 is 14 residues. CDR3 nucleotide sequence: TGTGCCAGCAGCCAAGATAGGAGGAAAGAGACCCAGTACTTC. As protein: CASSQDRRKETQYF.

With regard to this clone: This CDR3 is also generated by other DNA sequences in the sample. The chain recombines TRBV5-4 with TRBJ2-5, with D perhaps matching TRBD1 (5 bases). Germline lookup yields CDR1 SGHNT and CDR2 YYREEE (reference sequence). The V end was cut by 0 bases, the J end by 1 base, with 7 bases between. The CDR3 sequence is 14 residues long. CDR3 residues: CASSLGQTQETQYF. For the CDR3, the DNA is TGTGCCAGCAGCTTGGGACAGACCCAAGAGACCCAGTACTTC. Supplemented by reference TRBV5-4 and TRBJ2-5, the full variable domain reads ETGVTQSPTHLIKTRGQQVTLRCSSQSGHNTVSWYQQALGQGPQFIFQYYREEENGRGNFPPRFSGLQFPNYSSELNVNALELDDSALYLCASSLGQTQETQYFGPGTRLLVL.

V usage is TRBV6-5 and J usage is TRBJ2-7, with TRBD1 matching 7 bases. Germline CDR1 is MNHEY and CDR2 is SVGAGI. V gave up 0 bases and J gave up 2 bases; unmatched junction bases: 7. The CDR3 loop spans 16 amino acids. CDR3 region: CASSYSRGGKTYEQYF. DNA for the CDR3: TGTGCCAGCAGTTACTCGAGAGGGGGCAAGACCTACGAGCAGTACTTC.

CDR3 sequence reads: CASSYRDRVSYGYTF. In nucleotides, the CDR3 is TGTGCCAGCAGCTACCGGGACAGGGTGTCCTATGGCTACACCTTC. The V call is TRBV7-2, the J call TRBJ1-2; 9 positions agree with TRBD1. Germline CDR1 is SGHTA and CDR2 is FQGNSA. The CDR3 is made up of 15 amino acids. The ends lost 4 bases at V and 4 bases at J; junction bases unmatched: 7.

The chain combines TRBV5-4 with TRBJ1-1; possibly TRBD1 for D (5 bases). Trimming took off 6 bases at V and 7 bases at J, with 19 bases between the two ends. This CDR3 region has 14 residues. Germline V gene sequence: CDR1 SGHNT, CDR2 YYREEE (reference sequence). CDR3 coding DNA: TGTGCCAGCACCATCGGGGGAGGGCCCAGTGAAGCTTTCTTT. Its protein product is CASTIGGGPSEAFF.

The rearrangement joins TRBV11-2 to TRBJ2-1, with D maybe TRBD2 (6 bases). This CDR3 is built from 15 residues. V was trimmed by 3 bases and J by 1 base, leaving 10 bases between them. CDR1 is SGHAT, CDR2 FQNNGV, per germline. The chain's CDR3 is CASSLDYNSYNEQFF. Written as DNA, the CDR3 is TGTGCCAGCAGCTTGGACTACAATTCCTACAATGAGCAGTTCTTC. Using reference TRBV11-2 and TRBJ2-1 for the parts outside the CDR3, the full variable domain is EAGVAQSPRYKIIEKRQSVAFWCNPISGHATLYWYQQILGQGPKLLIQFQNNGVVDDSQLPKDRFSAERLKGVDSTLKIQPAKLEDSAVYLCASSLDYNSYNEQFFGPGTRLTVL.

This chain uses TRBV29-1 with TRBJ1-1, with a weak D call TRBD1 (6 bases). In germline, CDR1 is SQVTM, CDR2 ANQGSEA. This CDR3 spans 11 amino acids. Trimming pared 2 bases from V and 9 bases from J, leaving 10 bases between. The CDR3 DNA reads TGCAGCGTTGAACCCCGGGACAAAGCTTTCTTT. Its translation: CSVEPRDKAFF. The complete variable domain, with remaining parts taken from reference TRBV29-1 and TRBJ1-1, reads SAVISQKPSRDICQRGTSLTIQCQVDSQVTMMFWYRQQPGQSLTLIATANQGSEATYESGFVIDKFPISRPNLTFSTLTVSNMSPEDSSIYLCSVEPRDKAFFGQGTRLTVV.

This chain connects TRBV24-1 to TRBJ1-2; 9 nucleotides agree with TRBD1. The CDR3 spans 16 residues. The V gene's germline CDR1 is KGHDR and CDR2 SFDVKD. Germline trimming cut 3 bases from V and 8 bases from J; bases unmatched to any gene: 12. CDR3 coding DNA: TGTGCCACCAGTGATGGTTTTGGGGGACAGGGTATCGGCTACACCTTC. Translated, it gives CATSDGFGGQGIGYTF.

This sequence joins TRBV7-2 and TRBJ2-5, with 7 positions matching TRBD2. Trimming at V came to 0 bases and at J to 1 base, leaving 11 bases not matched to a gene. Germline lookup yields CDR1 SGHTA and CDR2 FQGNSA. This CDR3 is 18 amino acids long. CDR3 nucleotide sequence: TGTGCCAGCAGCTTAGCCGAGCGACCGACTAGCTCCCAAGAGACCCAGTACTTC. Translated, it gives CASSLAERPTSSQETQYF.

The chain couples TRBV2 to TRBJ2-2, with D perhaps TRBD2 (5 bases). Germline CDR1 and CDR2: SNHLY and FYNNEI. The CDR3 is made up of 16 amino acids. V was cut by 2 bases and J by 4 bases, with 14 bases left in between. CDR3 loop: CASSEWSSPSTGELFF. The CDR3 DNA reads as TGTGCCAGCAGTGAATGGTCTAGCCCGAGCACCGGGGAGCTGTTTTTT.

This CDR3 reads CASSVAVASGTQYF. The CDR3 DNA is TGTGCCAGCAGCGTAGCGGTGGCTTCCGGGACGCAGTATTTT. The J gene is TRBJ2-3, the V gene TRBV9; D is unclear. Trimming cost V 0 bases and J 9 bases, with 14 bases left between them. This CDR3 contains 14 residues. Looked up from germline, CDR1 is SGDLS and CDR2 is YYNGEE. Full variable domain (missing parts from reference TRBV9 and TRBJ2-3): DSGVTQTPKHLITATGQRVTLRCSPRSGDLSVYWYQQSLDQGLQFLIQYYNGEERAKGNILERFSAQQFPDLHSELNLSSLELGDSALYFCASSVAVASGTQYFGPGTRLTVL.

The V and J genes are TRBV29-1 and TRBJ2-7; D is unresolved. The CDR3 consists of 13 residues. Germline loops: CDR1 SQVTM, CDR2 ANQGSEA. The V gene lost 1 base and the J gene lost 5 bases, with 12 bases spanning the gap. The CDR3 sequence: CSVEGPLRNEQYF. The CDR3 nucleotides are TGCAGCGTTGAAGGTCCACTTCGAAACGAGCAGTACTTC.

CDR3 bases: TGTGCCAGTAGTTCCAAAGACAGGGGGCGGACTGAAGCTTTCTTT. It specifies CASSSKDRGRTEAFF. This rearrangement joins TRBV19 to TRBJ1-1; 10 bases agree with TRBD1. The CDR3 has 15 amino acids. V lost 5 bases, J lost 5 bases, and 8 bases stayed unmatched. Germline V gene lookup returns CDR1 LNHDA and CDR2 SQIVND (reference sequence).